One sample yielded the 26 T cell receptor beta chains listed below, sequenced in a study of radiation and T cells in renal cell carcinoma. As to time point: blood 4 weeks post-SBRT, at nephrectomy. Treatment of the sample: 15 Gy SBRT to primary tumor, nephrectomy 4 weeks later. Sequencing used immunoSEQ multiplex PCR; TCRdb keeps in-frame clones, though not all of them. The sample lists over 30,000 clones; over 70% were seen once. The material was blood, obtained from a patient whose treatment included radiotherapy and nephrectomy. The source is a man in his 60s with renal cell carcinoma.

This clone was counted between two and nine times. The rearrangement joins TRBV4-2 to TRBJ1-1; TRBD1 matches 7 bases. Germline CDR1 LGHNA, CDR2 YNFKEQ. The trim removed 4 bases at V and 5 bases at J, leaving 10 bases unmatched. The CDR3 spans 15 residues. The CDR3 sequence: CASSRPQGGLTEAFF. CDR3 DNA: TGTGCCAGCAGCCGCCCGCAAGGGGGCTTGACTGAAGCTTTCTTT.

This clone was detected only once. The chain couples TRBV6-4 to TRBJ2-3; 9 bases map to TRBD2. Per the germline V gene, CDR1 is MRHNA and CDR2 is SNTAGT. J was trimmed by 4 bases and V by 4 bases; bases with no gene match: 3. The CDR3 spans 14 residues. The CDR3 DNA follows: TGTGCCAGCAGTGTTATAGCGGGAGCAGATACGCAGTATTTT. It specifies CASSVIAGADTQYF.

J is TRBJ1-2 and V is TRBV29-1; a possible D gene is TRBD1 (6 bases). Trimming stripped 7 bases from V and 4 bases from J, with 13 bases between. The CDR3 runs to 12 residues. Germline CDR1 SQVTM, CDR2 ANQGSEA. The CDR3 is CSGIQGPYGYTF. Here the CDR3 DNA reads TGCAGCGGGATACAGGGCCCCTATGGCTACACCTTC.

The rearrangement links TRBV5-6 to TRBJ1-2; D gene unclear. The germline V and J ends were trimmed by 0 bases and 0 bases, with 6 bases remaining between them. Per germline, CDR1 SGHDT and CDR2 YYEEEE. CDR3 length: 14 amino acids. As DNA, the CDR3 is TGTGCCAGCAGCTTGGGAGGAGCTAACTATGGCTACACCTTC. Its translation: CASSLGGANYGYTF.

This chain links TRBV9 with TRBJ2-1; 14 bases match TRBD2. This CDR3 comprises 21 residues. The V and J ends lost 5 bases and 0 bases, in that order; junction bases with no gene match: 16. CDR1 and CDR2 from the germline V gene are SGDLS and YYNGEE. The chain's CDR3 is CASSPAGGLAGVKFSYNEQFF. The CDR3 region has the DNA TGTGCCAGCAGTCCTGCGGGGGGACTAGCGGGAGTAAAATTCTCCTACAATGAGCAGTTCTTC. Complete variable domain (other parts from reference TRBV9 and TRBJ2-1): DSGVTQTPKHLITATGQRVTLRCSPRSGDLSVYWYQQSLDQGLQFLIQYYNGEERAKGNILERFSAQQFPDLHSELNLSSLELGDSALYFCASSPAGGLAGVKFSYNEQFFGPGTRLTVL.

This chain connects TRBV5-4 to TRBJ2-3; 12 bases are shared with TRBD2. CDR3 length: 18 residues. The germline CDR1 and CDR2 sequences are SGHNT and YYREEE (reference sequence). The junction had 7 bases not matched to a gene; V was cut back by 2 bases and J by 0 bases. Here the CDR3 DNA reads TGTGCCAGCAGCTTTAGAGTCGGGACTAGCGGGAGCACAGATACGCAGTATTTT. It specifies CASSFRVGTSGSTDTQYF. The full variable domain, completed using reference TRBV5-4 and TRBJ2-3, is ETGVTQSPTHLIKTRGQQVTLRCSSQSGHNTVSWYQQALGQGPQFIFQYYREEENGRGNFPPRFSGLQFPNYSSELNVNALELDDSALYLCASSFRVGTSGSTDTQYFGPGTRLTVL.

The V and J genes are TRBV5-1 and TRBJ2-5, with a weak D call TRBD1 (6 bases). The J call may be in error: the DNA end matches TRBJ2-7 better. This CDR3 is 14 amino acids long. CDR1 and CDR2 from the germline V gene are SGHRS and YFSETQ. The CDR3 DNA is TGCGCCAGCAGCTTACAGGGCCACGGCTACGAGCAGTACTTC. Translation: CASSLQGHGYEQYF.

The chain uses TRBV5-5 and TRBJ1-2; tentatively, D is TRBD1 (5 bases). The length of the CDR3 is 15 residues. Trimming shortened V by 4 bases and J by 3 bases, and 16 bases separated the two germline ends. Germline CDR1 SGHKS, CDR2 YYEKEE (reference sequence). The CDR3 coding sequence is TGTGCCAGCAGCCCCCGGGGAGGAGGGGACTATGGCTACACCTTC. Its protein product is CASSPRGGGDYGYTF. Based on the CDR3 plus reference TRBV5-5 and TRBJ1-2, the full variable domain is DAGVTQSPTHLIKTRGQQVTLRCSPISGHKSVSWYQQVLGQGPQFIFQYYEKEERGRGNFPDRFSARQFPNYSSELNVNALLLGDSALYLCASSPRGGGDYGYTFGSGTRLTVV.

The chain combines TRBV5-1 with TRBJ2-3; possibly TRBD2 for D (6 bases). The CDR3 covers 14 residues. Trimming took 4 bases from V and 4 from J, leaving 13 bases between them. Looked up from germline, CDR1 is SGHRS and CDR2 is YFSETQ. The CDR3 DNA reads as TGCGCCAGCAGCCAGACTAGTACGGCAGATACGCAGTATTTT. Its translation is CASSQTSTADTQYF.

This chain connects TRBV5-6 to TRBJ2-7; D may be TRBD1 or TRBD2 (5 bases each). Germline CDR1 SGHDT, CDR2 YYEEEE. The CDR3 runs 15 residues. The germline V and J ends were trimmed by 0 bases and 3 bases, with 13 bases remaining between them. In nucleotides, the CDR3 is TGTGCCAGCAGCTTGGTAGGGACCCAGGACTACGAGCAGTACTTC. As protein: CASSLVGTQDYEQYF.

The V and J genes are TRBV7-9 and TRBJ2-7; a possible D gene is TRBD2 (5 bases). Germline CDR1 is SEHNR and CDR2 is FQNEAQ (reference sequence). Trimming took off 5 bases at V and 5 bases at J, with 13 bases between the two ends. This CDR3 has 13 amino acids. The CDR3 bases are TGTGCCAGCAGCCCCCCCTCCGGGAACGAGCAGTACTTC. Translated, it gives CASSPPSGNEQYF.

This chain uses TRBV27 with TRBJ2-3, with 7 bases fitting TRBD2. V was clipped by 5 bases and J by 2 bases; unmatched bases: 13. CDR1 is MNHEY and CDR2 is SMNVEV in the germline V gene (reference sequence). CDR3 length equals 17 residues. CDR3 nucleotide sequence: TGTGCCAGCAGTCCCTCCGGTGCTAGCGGAAACACAGATACGCAGTATTTT. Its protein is CASSPSGASGNTDTQYF.

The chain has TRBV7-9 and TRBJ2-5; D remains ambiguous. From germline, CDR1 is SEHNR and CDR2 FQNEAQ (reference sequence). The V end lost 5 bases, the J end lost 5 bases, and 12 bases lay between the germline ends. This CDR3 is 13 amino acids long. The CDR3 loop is CASSPQLGETQYF. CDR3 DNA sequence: TGTGCCAGCAGCCCTCAGTTAGGGGAGACCCAGTACTTC.

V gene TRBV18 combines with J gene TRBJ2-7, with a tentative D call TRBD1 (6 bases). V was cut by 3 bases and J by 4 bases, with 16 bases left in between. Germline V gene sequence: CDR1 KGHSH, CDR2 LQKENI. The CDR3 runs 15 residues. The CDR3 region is CASSPQTGVLYEQYF. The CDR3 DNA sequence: TGTGCCAGCTCACCCCAGACAGGAGTCCTGTACGAGCAGTACTTC.

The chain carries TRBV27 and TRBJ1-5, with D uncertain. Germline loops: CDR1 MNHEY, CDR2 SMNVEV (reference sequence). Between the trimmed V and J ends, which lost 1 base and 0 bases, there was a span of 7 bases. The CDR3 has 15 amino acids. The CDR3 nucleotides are TGTGCCAGCAGTTTATGGGGATATAGCAATCAGCCCCAGCATTTT. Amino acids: CASSLWGYSNQPQHF.

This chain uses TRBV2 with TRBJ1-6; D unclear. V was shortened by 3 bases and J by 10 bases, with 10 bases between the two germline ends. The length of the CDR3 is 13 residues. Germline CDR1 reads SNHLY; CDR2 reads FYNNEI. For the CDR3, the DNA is TGTGCCAGCAGTGAGGCGGCTGGGTCACCCCTCCACTTT. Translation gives CASSEAAGSPLHF.

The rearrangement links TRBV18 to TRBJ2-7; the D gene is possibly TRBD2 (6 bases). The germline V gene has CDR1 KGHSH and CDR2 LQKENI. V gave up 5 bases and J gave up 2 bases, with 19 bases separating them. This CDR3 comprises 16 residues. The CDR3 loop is CASSKLGPGVPYEQYF. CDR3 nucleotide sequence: TGTGCCAGCTCAAAACTGGGACCGGGGGTCCCCTACGAGCAGTACTTC.

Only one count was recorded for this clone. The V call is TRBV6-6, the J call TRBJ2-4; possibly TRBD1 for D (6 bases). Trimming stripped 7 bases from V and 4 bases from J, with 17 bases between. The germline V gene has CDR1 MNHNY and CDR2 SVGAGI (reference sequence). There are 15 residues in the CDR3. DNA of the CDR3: TGTGCCAGCACCCAGAGGGGGTGGGAGAAAAACATTCAGTACTTC. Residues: CASTQRGWEKNIQYF.

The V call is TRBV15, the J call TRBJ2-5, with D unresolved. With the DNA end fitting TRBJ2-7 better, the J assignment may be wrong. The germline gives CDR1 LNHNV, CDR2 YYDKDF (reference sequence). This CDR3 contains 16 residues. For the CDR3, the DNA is TGTGCCACCAGCAGAGATGTGGTTCGGGCAGAATACGAGCAGTACTTC. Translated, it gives CATSRDVVRAEYEQYF.

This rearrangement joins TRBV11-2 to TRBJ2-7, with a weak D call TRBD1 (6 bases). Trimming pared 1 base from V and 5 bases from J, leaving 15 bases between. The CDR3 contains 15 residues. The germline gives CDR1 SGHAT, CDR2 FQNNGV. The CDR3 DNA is TGTGCCAGCAGCTTAGTCCCAGACAGGCTGGACGAGCAGTACTTC. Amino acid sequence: CASSLVPDRLDEQYF.

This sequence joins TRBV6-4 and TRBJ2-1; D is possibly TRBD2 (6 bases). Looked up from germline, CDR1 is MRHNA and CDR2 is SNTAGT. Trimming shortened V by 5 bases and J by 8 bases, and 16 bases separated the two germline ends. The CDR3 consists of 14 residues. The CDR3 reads CASSPSVQDYEQFF. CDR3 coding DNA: TGTGCCAGCAGTCCTAGCGTCCAGGACTATGAGCAGTTCTTC.

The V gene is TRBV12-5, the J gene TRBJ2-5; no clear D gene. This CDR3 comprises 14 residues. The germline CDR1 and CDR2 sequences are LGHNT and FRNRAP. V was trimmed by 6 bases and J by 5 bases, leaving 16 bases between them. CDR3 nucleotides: TGTGCTAGTGGGTGGGAATCCACCAGGGAGACCCAGTACTTC. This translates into CASGWESTRETQYF.

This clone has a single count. CDR3 in DNA: TGTGCCTGGAGTGGGACGACTTCCTACAATGAGCAGTTCTTC. This gives the protein CAWSGTTSYNEQFF. This chain joins TRBV30 and TRBJ2-1; D gene uncertain. The V end was cut by 1 base, the J end by 1 base, with 8 bases between. Germline CDR1 GTSNPN, CDR2 SVGIG (reference sequence). This CDR3 has 14 amino acids.

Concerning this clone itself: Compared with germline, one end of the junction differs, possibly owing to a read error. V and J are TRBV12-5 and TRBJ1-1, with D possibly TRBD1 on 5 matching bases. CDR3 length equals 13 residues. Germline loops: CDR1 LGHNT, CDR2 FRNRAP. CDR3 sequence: CAIQSGADTGAFF. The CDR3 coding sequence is TGTGCTATCCAATCCGGGGCGGACACTGGAGCTTTCTTT.

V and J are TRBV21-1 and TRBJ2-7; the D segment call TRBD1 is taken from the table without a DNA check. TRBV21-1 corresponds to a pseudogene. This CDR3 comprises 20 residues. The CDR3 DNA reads TGTGCCAGCAGCCTTTCAGGGGGTGAGCTCTTGACGTCGGGCTCCTACGAGCAGTACTTC. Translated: CASSLSGGELLTSGSYEQYF.

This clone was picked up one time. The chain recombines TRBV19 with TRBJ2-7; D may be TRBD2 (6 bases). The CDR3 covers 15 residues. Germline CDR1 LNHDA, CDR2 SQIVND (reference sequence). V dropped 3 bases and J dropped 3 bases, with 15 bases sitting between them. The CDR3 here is CASSIDLAHDYEQYF. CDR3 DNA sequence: TGTGCCAGTAGTATTGATCTAGCGCACGACTACGAGCAGTACTTC.